The source of this T cell receptor (beta chain) is a study of CD8 T cells in Susac syndrome (dated by TCRdb to between 2017 and 2020). A note on the overall study: Of the Susac syndrome patients who were sequenced, roughly 8 were in clinical remission while about six had clinically active disease. At blood withdrawal, Susac syndrome patients were therapy-naive, treated with corticosteroids (with IVIg additionally given to some), or treated with IVIg alone. Whether CD8+ T cell activation and differentiation in Susac syndrome was antigen driven was tested using repertoire sequencing.

RNA was extracted using the RNeasy kit, and roughly 0.45 to 1 microgram was reverse transcribed with random hexamers. The immunoSEQ multiplex PCR assay, covering 54 Vbeta and 13 Jbeta segments, was used to amplify TCR beta CDR3 regions. Bias from PCR amplification was corrected by using a synthetic template baseline for primer optimization and for computational correction. In the paper's pipeline: Only productive sequences were kept, with reads annotated to V, D and J genes according to IMGT and analyzed in immunoSEQ Analyzer. To calculate clonality, Shannon entropy was normalized by log2 of the number of productive unique sequences and then subtracted from one. For each patient and control, public and private clones were evaluated within the 100 most prevalent clones. Clones were defined as Susac-specific if absent from the healthy and MS cohorts, from around 1,000 published viral clones and from other ImmuneACCESS disease sequences. TCRdb's own reprocessing of the public reads used fastp at Q25 and MiXCR and kept productive beta chains. Merged by CDR3 protein, the rows form single entries marked with the most common genes and DNA. The V and J calls were determined by TCRdb, not by the authors. The sample contains hundreds of thousands of distinct CDR3 sequences, 94% of them found a single time. The top ten constitute approximately 0.15% of the sample.

Notes on this clonotype: Its antigen specificity is not known. It has no much larger one-base neighbor in the sample; base qualities were not kept.

Peripheral blood CD8+ and CD4+ T cells from healthy donors, Susac syndrome patients and multiple sclerosis patients were profiled by high-throughput TCR beta sequencing. The Susac syndrome patients fulfilled recently defined diagnostic criteria for either definite or probable disease. Bulk CD8+ and CD4+ T cells were purified by magnetic negative isolation, while CD8+ TEMRA cells were enriched using FACS. Blood was collected in EDTA tubes and processed within 24 hours, with PBMCs isolated through density gradient centrifugation. PBMCs destined for TCR sequencing were cryopreserved in liquid nitrogen and later thawed in a 37 °C water bath. The sorted or isolated CD4+, CD8+ and CD8+ TEMRA cells had a purity of 90% or higher. Summary of the overall study and its limitations: The TCR sequencing and HLA analysis was acknowledged to have included a relatively small number of individuals. In patients with Susac syndrome, the CD4+ T cell repertoire showed no detectable clonal expansion.

Material for sequencing was CD4+ T cells from PBMCs. The clonotype was recovered from a human donor with Susac syndrome.

The CDR3 protein is CSAWDRGTSEAFF. DNA sequence: TGCAGCGCTTGGGACAGGGGGACCAGTGAAGCTTTCTTT. The sequence is built from TRBV29-1 and TRBJ1-1; TRBD1 fits 11 bases in the junction. CDR1 and CDR2 are read off the germline V gene as SQVTM and ANQGSEA. The CDR3, from cysteine to phenylalanine, totals 13 residues. Of all the DNA, just the CDR3 is kept, 39 bases in frame from base 1. Ends trimmed: V by 7 bases, J by 7 bases; bases unmatched to a gene: 8.